The next 27 T cell receptor beta chains were all read from a single sample in a study of a mutant IDH1 vaccine in newly diagnosed glioma. Time point denoted: week 47, end of study. In every dose of vaccine, 300 ug of mutant IDH1 20-mer peptide was given alongside topical imiquimod. Their antigen targets remain unknown. The protocol was immunoSEQ multiplex PCR, while the TCRdb copy is restricted to in-frame clones and leaves out a portion. The table has about 94,000 clones, roughly 91% seen once. Sequencing used PBMCs, obtained from a glioma patient whose treatment included an IDH1 peptide vaccine. All receptors come from a woman between 50 and 59 years old with glioma.

The chain employs TRBV9 and TRBJ1-2; D is possibly TRBD1 (5 bases). V lost 3 bases to trimming and J lost 8 bases, with 23 bases between them. The CDR3 sequence is 16 residues long. CDR1 and CDR2 (germline): SGDLS, YYNGEE. CDR3 region: CASSANTGEHPGGYTF. Written as DNA, the CDR3 is TGTGCCAGCAGCGCGAATACAGGCGAACATCCGGGCGGCTACACCTTC.

V gene TRBV5-4 combines with J gene TRBJ2-5, with D possibly matching TRBD1 (7 bases). CDR1 is SGHNT, CDR2 YYREEE, per germline (reference sequence). Trimming shortened V by 4 bases and J by 5 bases, and 15 bases separated the two germline ends. The CDR3 length is 14 residues. DNA for the CDR3: TGTGCCAGCAGCCCGGGCGGGACAGACGAGACCCAGTACTTC. Amino acids: CASSPGGTDETQYF.

The chain links TRBV5-1 to TRBJ1-1; D is undetermined. The germline gives CDR1 SGHRS, CDR2 YFSETQ. This CDR3 is built from 14 residues. V was trimmed by 1 base and J by 1 base, leaving 8 bases between them. CDR3 sequence: CASSLSYGNTEAFF. CDR3 bases: TGCGCCAGCAGCTTGTCTTACGGGAACACTGAAGCTTTCTTT.

The CDR3: CASNLAPPYNEQFF. Here the CDR3 DNA reads TGTGCCAGCAACCTAGCGCCGCCCTACAATGAGCAGTTCTTC. The V gene is TRBV7-2, the J gene TRBJ2-1, with D possibly TRBD2 on 6 matching bases. V was clipped by 7 bases and J by 2 bases, with 12 bases between them. CDR1 is SGHTA and CDR2 is FQGNSA in the germline V gene. The CDR3 has 14 residues.

V usage is TRBV18 and J usage is TRBJ2-7, with D possibly being TRBD1 (6 bases). This CDR3 region has 11 residues. Germline V gene data show CDR1 as KGHSH and CDR2 as LQKENI. Trimming cost V 5 bases and J 7 bases, with 9 bases left between them. CDR3 protein: CASSARGEQYF. In DNA, the CDR3 is TGTGCCAGCTCAGCTAGGGGGGAGCAGTACTTC.

The chain couples TRBV5-6 to TRBJ2-7; D ambiguous. The germline V gene encodes CDR1 SGHDT and CDR2 YYEEEE. The CDR3 consists of 14 residues. Between the trimmed V and J ends, which lost 0 bases and 1 base, there was a span of 8 bases. CDR3 residues: CASSLVAGSYEQYF. In DNA form, the CDR3 reads TGTGCCAGCAGCTTGGTCGCAGGATCCTACGAGCAGTACTTC.

This clone has more than one count but fewer than ten. J is TRBJ2-7 and V is TRBV7-6; weak D call: TRBD2 (5 bases). CDR3 length: 12 residues. Trimming shortened V by 5 bases and J by 7 bases, and 12 bases separated the two germline ends. In germline, CDR1 is SGHVS, CDR2 FNYEAQ. The CDR3 DNA sequence: TGTGCCAGCAGCCCTGAGTCGGGGGAGCAGTACTTC. It translates to CASSPESGEQYF.

The chain has TRBV29-1 and TRBJ1-1; D is ambiguous. CDR1 SQVTM and CDR2 ANQGSEA come from the germline V gene. V was pared by 0 bases and J by 2 bases, with 10 bases between. The CDR3 runs to 14 residues. The CDR3 nucleotides are TGCAGCGTTGAAGATGAGGCGGCTAACACTGAAGCTTTCTTT. It codes for CSVEDEAANTEAFF.

The chain carries TRBV27 and TRBJ2-1, with a weak D call TRBD2 (6 bases). The germline V gene encodes CDR1 MNHEY and CDR2 SMNVEV (reference sequence). The CDR3 is 13 residues long. Trimming took off 3 bases at V and 4 bases at J, with 7 bases between the two ends. The CDR3, as DNA: TGTGCCAGCAGTTTGGACTATTACAATGAGCAGTTCTTC. Translation: CASSLDYYNEQFF.

V and J are TRBV10-3 and TRBJ1-2; D is possibly TRBD1 (5 bases). The CDR3 consists of 14 residues. Trimming took off 3 bases at V and 6 bases at J, with 14 bases between the two ends. Germline V gene lookup returns CDR1 ENHRY and CDR2 SYGVKD. The DNA of the CDR3 is TGTGCCATCAGTGAAACGGGGGTTGTTGATGGCTACACCTTC. As protein: CAISETGVVDGYTF.

J is TRBJ1-1 and V is TRBV18; D is perhaps TRBD1 (5 bases). Germline values: CDR1 KGHSH, CDR2 LQKENI. The CDR3 totals 14 residues. V was trimmed by 3 bases and J by 6 bases, leaving 14 bases between them. CDR3 protein: CASSPSRGLAEAFF. The DNA for the CDR3 is TGTGCCAGCTCACCTTCGAGGGGTTTGGCTGAAGCTTTCTTT.

The rearrangement links TRBV1 to TRBJ2-6. TRBV1 is described as a pseudogene. The CDR3 totals 17 residues. CDR3 coding DNA: TGCACCAGCAGCCAAGATCATCCGGCTTATGGGGCCAACGTCCTGACTTTC. Translation: CTSSQDHPAYGANVLTF.

The chain couples TRBV30 to TRBJ1-6; the D gene is possibly TRBD1 (6 bases). Germline CDR1 and CDR2: GTSNPN and SVGIG (reference sequence). V shed 5 bases and J shed 2 bases, with 7 bases lying between them. The CDR3 is made up of 13 amino acids. The CDR3 nucleotides read TGTGCCTGGGGACAGACCTATAATTCACCCCTCCACTTT. The encoded protein is CAWGQTYNSPLHF. Full variable domain (remainder filled in from reference TRBV30 and TRBJ1-6): SQTIHQWPATLVQPVGSPLSLECTVEGTSNPNLYWYRQAAGRGLQLLFYSVGIGQISSEVPQNLSASRPQDRQFILSSKKLLLSDSGFYLCAWGQTYNSPLHFGNGTRLTVT.

This chain uses TRBV9 with TRBJ2-1; possible D gene TRBD2, 5 bases. Germline CDR1 reads SGDLS; CDR2 reads YYNGEE. The CDR3 length is 12 residues. V lost 4 bases to trimming and J lost 9 bases, with 11 bases between them. CDR3 nucleotides: TGTGCCAGCAGCTACGAAGGGAGTGAGCAGTTCTTC. Protein product: CASSYEGSEQFF.

This chain uses TRBV27 with TRBJ2-7, with D possibly matching TRBD2 (6 bases). V was clipped by 10 bases and J by 2 bases, with 15 bases between them. From germline, CDR1 is MNHEY and CDR2 SMNVEV (reference sequence). This CDR3 is 13 amino acids long. The CDR3 protein is CAMTGTGAYEQYF. The CDR3 nucleotides are TGTGCCATGACCGGGACGGGGGCCTACGAGCAGTACTTC.

The gene calls are TRBV28 and TRBJ2-7; TRBD2 agrees at 7 bases. V was pared by 5 bases and J by 4 bases, with 8 bases of the junction left unmatched. Germline values: CDR1 MDHEN, CDR2 SYDVKM. This CDR3 has 14 amino acids. The CDR3 DNA reads TGTGCCAGCAGTCTCCGCGGGGGAGTTTACGAGCAGTACTTC. Its protein is CASSLRGGVYEQYF. The whole variable domain, filled in from reference TRBV28 and TRBJ2-7, reads DVKVTQSSRYLVKRTGEKVFLECVQDMDHENMFWYRQDPGLGLRLIYFSYDVKMKEKGDIPEGYSVSREKKERFSLILESASTNQTSMYLCASSLRGGVYEQYFGPGTRLTVT.

V usage is TRBV27 and J usage is TRBJ2-7; D is ambiguous. V gave up 1 base and J gave up 9 bases, with 13 bases separating them. The CDR3 has 13 amino acids. Germline V CDR1 and CDR2: MNHEY, SMNVEV (reference sequence). Here the CDR3 reads CASSLLPSFGQYF. The CDR3 nucleotides are TGTGCCAGCAGTTTATTACCGAGTTTCGGGCAGTACTTC.

The CDR3 region has the DNA TGTGCCAGCAGCTTGGGACAGATGAACACTGAAGCTTTCTTT. As protein: CASSLGQMNTEAFF. This chain joins TRBV7-9 and TRBJ1-1; TRBD1 matches 7 bases. Germline V gene sequence: CDR1 SEHNR, CDR2 FQNEAQ (reference sequence). CDR3 size: 14 residues. J was trimmed by 0 bases and V by 3 bases; bases with no gene match: 1.

V usage is TRBV10-3 and J usage is TRBJ2-7; D is uncertain. The germline gives CDR1 ENHRY, CDR2 SYGVKD. Deletions cut 6 bases from V and 3 bases from J, with 6 bases between. The CDR3 consists of 11 residues. The CDR3 region is CAIRIDYEQYF. The CDR3 DNA sequence: TGTGCCATCAGGATCGACTACGAGCAGTACTTC.

This chain links TRBV14 with TRBJ2-1; D is possibly TRBD1 (6 bases). CDR3 length equals 14 residues. CDR1 is SGHDN, CDR2 FVKESK, per germline. V lost 4 bases and J lost 6, with 13 bases in between. CDR3 loop: CASSLRGTGNEQFF. CDR3 nucleotide sequence: TGTGCCAGCAGCCTCAGGGGTACGGGCAATGAGCAGTTCTTC.

The chain joins TRBV9 to TRBJ2-1, with TRBD2 identical over 14 bases. Losses at the gene ends were 1 base for V and 8 bases for J; bases not matched to a gene: 8. CDR3 size: 17 residues. CDR1 is SGDLS, CDR2 YYNGEE, per germline. The CDR3 DNA sequence: TGTGCCAGCAGCGTATGGAGACTAGCGGGAGGGTTAGATGAGCAGTTCTTC. Translating it yields CASSVWRLAGGLDEQFF.

This chain connects TRBV5-1 to TRBJ2-5; D is perhaps TRBD1 (5 bases). The germline gives CDR1 SGHRS, CDR2 YFSETQ. V was shortened by 4 bases and J by 5 bases, with 12 bases between the two germline ends. CDR3 size: 13 residues. The CDR3 here is CASSQGLGETQYF. For the CDR3, the DNA is TGCGCCAGCAGCCAGGGTCTCGGGGAGACCCAGTACTTC.

The V call is TRBV6-5, the J call TRBJ2-1, with 8 bases that match TRBD2. Trimming at V came to 6 bases and at J to 6 bases, leaving 7 bases not matched to a gene. The CDR3 runs 14 residues. Germline loops: CDR1 MNHEY, CDR2 SVGAGI. CDR3 bases: TGTGCCAGCAGACCCAGCGGGAGTATCAATGAGCAGTTCTTC. Translated, it gives CASRPSGSINEQFF.

V and J are TRBV9 and TRBJ1-4; 9 nucleotides align to TRBD1. V gave up 3 bases and J gave up 7 bases; unmatched junction bases: 4. Germline-derived CDR1 and CDR2 are SGDLS and YYNGEE. The CDR3 consists of 14 residues. The CDR3 region is CASSAGTGSEKLFF. The CDR3 region has the DNA TGTGCCAGCAGCGCTGGGACAGGGTCTGAAAAACTGTTTTTT.

The chain links TRBV27 to TRBJ2-7; possibly TRBD1 for D (5 bases). The germline gives CDR1 MNHEY, CDR2 SMNVEV (reference sequence). This CDR3 spans 11 amino acids. With 6 bases removed from V and 4 bases from J, the gap between germline ends came to 7 bases. The CDR3 DNA reads TGTGCCAGCAGGGGGCCGTACGAGCAGTACTTC. It is translated as CASRGPYEQYF.

As regards this clone: At one of its ends the junction is not consistent with the germline gene, which may arise from a read error. Other DNA variants within this sample encode the same CDR3. The chain uses TRBV19 and TRBJ2-7, with TRBD1 identical over 8 bases. Germline V gene data show CDR1 as LNHDA and CDR2 as SQIVND (reference sequence). The CDR3 is made up of 17 amino acids. CDR3 sequence: CASSILNRAGGKDEQYF. The CDR3 region has the DNA TGTGCCAGCAGTATATTAAATCGGGCAGGGGGCAAGGACGAGCAGTACTTC.

This chain uses TRBV5-5 with TRBJ2-7; TRBD1 matches 12 bases. The length of the CDR3 is 16 residues. The germline gives CDR1 SGHKS, CDR2 YYEKEE (reference sequence). V shed 4 bases and J 0 bases; nucleotides not matched to a gene: 5. The CDR3 loop reads CASSIGTGGASYEQYF. The CDR3, as DNA: TGTGCCAGCAGCATCGGGACAGGGGGCGCCTCCTACGAGCAGTACTTC.